This TCR beta chain was documented in a study of cytotoxic CD8 clonotypes in ibrutinib-treated CLL. Looking at the study overall: For this cohort, patients were about a dozen relapsed/refractory and approximately 15 treatment-naive, while roughly 17 were IGHV unmutated.

This clone was found a few times. The CDR3 totals 16 residues. Per germline, CDR1 MNHNS and CDR2 SASEGT. The V end lost 4 bases, the J end lost 5 bases, and 18 bases lay between the germline ends. Sequencing used immunoSEQ multiplex PCR; TCRdb keeps in-frame clones, though not all of them. The sample records fewer than 400,000 clones, 67% being singletons. Source: PBMCs, taken after 36 months of ibrutinib treatment. This clonotype originated in a human donor with chronic lymphocytic leukemia. The rearrangement uses TRBV6-1 and TRBJ1-5; unclear D gene. CDR3 in DNA: TGTGCCAGCAGTGGGCCGGGGAGGGCGTGGGATCAGCCCCAGCATTTT. It encodes CASSGPGRAWDQPQHF.